This T cell receptor beta chain was sequenced in a study of technical replicates of blood from a handful of donors. Profiled with immunoSEQ multiplex PCR; TCRdb holds only in-frame clones, not every one. The sample has 60,000 or so clones; approximately 87% are singletons. The CDR3 has 14 amino acids. V shed 4 bases and J shed 10 bases, with 18 bases lying between them. CDR1 and CDR2 from the germline V gene are SGHDT and YYEEEE. The chain is built from TRBV5-6 and TRBJ2-1, with D unclear. The specimen sequenced was PBMCs. The TCR originated in a human donor in good health. Some clones in this sample may be carry-over from other donors' samples. CDR3 bases: TGTGCCAGCAGCGAGAGGTCTATTCCCGGGGAGCAGTTCTTC. Protein product: CASSERSIPGEQFF.